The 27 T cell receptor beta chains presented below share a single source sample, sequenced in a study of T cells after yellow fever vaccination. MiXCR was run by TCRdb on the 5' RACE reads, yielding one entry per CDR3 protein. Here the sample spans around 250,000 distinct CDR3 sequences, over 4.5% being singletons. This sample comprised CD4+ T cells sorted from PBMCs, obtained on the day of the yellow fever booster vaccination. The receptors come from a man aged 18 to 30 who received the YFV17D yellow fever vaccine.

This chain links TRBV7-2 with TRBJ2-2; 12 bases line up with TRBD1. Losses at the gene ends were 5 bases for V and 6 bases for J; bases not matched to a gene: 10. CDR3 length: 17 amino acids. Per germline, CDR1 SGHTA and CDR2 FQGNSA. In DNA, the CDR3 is TGTGCCAGCAGCGGGGACAGGGGGCGCCGTATGGCCGGGGAGCTGTTTTTT. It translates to CASSGDRGRRMAGELFF. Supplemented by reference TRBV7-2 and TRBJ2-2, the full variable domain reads GAGVSQSPSNKVTEKGKDVELRCDPISGHTALYWYRQSLGQGLEFLIYFQGNSAPDKSGLPSDRFSAERTGGSVSTLTIQRTQQEDSAVYLCASSGDRGRRMAGELFFGEGSRLTVL.

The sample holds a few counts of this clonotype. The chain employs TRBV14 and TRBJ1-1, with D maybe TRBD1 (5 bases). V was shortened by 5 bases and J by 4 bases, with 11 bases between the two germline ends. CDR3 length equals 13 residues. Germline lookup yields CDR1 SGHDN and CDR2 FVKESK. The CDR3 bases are TGTGCCAGCAGCGATCAGAGGGGCACTGAAGCTTTCTTT. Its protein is CASSDQRGTEAFF.

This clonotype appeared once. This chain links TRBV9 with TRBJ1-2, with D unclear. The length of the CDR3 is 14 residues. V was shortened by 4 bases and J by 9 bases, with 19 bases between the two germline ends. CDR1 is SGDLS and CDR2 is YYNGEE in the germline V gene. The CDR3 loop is CASSPRRTVPRYTF. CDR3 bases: TGTGCCAGCAGCCCCCGGAGGACGGTCCCCCGCTACACCTTC.

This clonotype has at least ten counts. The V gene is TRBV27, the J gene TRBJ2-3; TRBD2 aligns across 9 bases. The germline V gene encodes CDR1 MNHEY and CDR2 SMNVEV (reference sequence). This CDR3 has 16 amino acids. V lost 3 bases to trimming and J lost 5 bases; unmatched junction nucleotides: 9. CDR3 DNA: TGTGCCAGCAGTTTCATGTTTCCAGCGGGGGGAGATACGCAGTATTTT. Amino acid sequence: CASSFMFPAGGDTQYF.

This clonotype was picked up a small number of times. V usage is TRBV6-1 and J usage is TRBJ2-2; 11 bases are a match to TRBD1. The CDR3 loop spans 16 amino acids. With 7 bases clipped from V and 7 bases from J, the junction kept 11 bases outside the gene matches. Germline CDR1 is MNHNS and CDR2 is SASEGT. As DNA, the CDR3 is TGTGCCAGCAACTTAGGACAGGGGGCGGTCGGCGGGGAGCTGTTTTTT. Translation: CASNLGQGAVGGELFF.

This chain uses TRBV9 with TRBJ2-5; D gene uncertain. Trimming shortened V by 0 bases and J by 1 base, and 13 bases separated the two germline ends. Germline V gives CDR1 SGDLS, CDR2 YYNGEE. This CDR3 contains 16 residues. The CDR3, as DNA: TGTGCCAGCAGCGTAGCTAACCGGGCCCCCCAAGAGACCCAGTACTTC. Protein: CASSVANRAPQETQYF.

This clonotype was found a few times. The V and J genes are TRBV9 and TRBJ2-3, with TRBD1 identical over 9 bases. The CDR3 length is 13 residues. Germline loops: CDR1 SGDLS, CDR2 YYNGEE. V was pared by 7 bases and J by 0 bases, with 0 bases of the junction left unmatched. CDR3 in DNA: TGTGCCAGCGGACAGGGGAGCACAGATACGCAGTATTTT. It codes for CASGQGSTDTQYF.

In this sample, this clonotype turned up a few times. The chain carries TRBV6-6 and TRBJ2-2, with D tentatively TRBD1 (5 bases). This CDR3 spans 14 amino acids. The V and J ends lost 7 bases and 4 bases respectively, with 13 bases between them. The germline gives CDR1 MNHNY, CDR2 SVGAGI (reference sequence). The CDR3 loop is CASTKGQGTGELFF. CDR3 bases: TGTGCCAGCACCAAAGGCCAGGGCACCGGGGAGCTGTTTTTT.

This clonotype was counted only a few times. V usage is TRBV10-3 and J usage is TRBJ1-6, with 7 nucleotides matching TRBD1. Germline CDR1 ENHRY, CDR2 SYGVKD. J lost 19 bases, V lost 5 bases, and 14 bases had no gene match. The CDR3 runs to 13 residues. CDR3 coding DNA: TGTGCCATCAGTCCAAATTCCGGGACAGCGATTCACTTT. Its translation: CAISPNSGTAIHF.

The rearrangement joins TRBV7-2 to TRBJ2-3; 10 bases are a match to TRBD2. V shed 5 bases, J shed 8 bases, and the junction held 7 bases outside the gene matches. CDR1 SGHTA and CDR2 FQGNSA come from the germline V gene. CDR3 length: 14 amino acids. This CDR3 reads CASSAASGGSTQYF. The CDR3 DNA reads TGTGCCAGCAGCGCTGCTAGCGGGGGAAGTACGCAGTATTTT.

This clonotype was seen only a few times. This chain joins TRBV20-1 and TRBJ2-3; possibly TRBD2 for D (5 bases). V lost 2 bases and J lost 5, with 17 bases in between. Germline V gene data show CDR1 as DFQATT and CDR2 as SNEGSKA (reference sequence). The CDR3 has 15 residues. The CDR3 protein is CSARPSGKPVDTQYF. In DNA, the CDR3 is TGCAGTGCTAGACCTTCGGGGAAACCGGTAGATACGCAGTATTTT.

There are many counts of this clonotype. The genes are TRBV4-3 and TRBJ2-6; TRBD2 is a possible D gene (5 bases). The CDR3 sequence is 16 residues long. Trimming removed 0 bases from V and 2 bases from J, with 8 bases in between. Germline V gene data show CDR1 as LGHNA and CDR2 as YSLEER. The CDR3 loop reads CASSQERVPGANVLTF. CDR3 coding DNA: TGCGCCAGCAGCCAAGAGCGGGTGCCTGGGGCCAACGTCCTGACTTTC.

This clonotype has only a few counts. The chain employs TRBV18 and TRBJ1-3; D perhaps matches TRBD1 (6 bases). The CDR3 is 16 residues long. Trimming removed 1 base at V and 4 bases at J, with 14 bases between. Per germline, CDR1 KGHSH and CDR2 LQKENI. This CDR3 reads CASSPQGDSRGNTIYF. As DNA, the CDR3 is TGTGCCAGCTCACCACAGGGGGACTCCAGGGGAAACACCATATATTTT. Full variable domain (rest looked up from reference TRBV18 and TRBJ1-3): NAGVMQNPRHLVRRRGQEARLRCSPMKGHSHVYWYRQLPEEGLKFMVYLQKENIIDESGMPKERFSAEFPKEGPSILRIQQVVRGDSAAYFCASSPQGDSRGNTIYFGEGSWLTVV.

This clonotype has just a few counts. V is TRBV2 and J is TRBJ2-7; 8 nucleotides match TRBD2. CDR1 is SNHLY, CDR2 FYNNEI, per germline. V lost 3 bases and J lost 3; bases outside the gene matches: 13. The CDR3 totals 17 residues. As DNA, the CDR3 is TGTGCCAGCAGTGATACTGGACTAGCCCCCATAGGCTACGAGCAGTACTTC. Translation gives CASSDTGLAPIGYEQYF.

The CDR3 DNA reads as TGTGCCAGCAGCGAAGTAGCGGGGGGGCGTCAAGATACGCAGTATTTT. This gives the protein CASSEVAGGRQDTQYF. The chain is built from TRBV5-4 and TRBJ2-3, with 11 bases lining up with TRBD2. V lost 4 bases to trimming and J lost 5 bases; unmatched junction nucleotides: 9. The CDR3 covers 16 residues. CDR1 is SGHNT and CDR2 is YYREEE in the germline V gene (reference sequence).

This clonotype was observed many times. The chain's CDR3 is CASSPPTLAGTDTQYF. In DNA form, the CDR3 reads TGCGCCAGCAGCCCACCAACCCTAGCGGGGACAGATACGCAGTATTTT. V and J are TRBV5-1 and TRBJ2-3, with 9 positions matching TRBD2. Trimming took 4 bases from V and 3 from J; bases not matched to a gene: 9. The CDR3 consists of 16 residues. The germline V gene has CDR1 SGHRS and CDR2 YFSETQ.

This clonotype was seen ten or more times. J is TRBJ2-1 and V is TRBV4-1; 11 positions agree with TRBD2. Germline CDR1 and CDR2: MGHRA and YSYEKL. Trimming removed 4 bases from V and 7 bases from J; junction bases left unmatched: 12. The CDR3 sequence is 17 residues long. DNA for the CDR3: TGCGCCAGCAGCCGAGGGGGACTAGCGGCCCTAGGTAATGAGCAGTTCTTC. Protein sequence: CASSRGGLAALGNEQFF.

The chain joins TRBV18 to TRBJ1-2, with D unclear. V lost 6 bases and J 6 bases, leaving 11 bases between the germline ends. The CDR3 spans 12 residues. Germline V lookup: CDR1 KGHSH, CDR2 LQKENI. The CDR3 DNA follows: TGTGCCAGCTCCCGGGCATACGATGGCTACACCTTC. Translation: CASSRAYDGYTF.

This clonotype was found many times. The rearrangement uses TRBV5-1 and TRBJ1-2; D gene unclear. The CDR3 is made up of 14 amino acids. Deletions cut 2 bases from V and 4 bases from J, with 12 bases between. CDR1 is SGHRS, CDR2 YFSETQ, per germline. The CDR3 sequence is CASSLMTVSYGYTF. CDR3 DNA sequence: TGCGCCAGCAGCTTAATGACTGTATCCTATGGCTACACCTTC.

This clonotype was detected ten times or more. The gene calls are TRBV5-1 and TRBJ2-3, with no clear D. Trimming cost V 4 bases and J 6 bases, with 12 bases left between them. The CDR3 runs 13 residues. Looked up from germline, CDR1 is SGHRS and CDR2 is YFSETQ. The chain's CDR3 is CASSPGDSDTQYF. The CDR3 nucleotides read TGCGCCAGCAGCCCAGGCGACTCGGATACGCAGTATTTT.

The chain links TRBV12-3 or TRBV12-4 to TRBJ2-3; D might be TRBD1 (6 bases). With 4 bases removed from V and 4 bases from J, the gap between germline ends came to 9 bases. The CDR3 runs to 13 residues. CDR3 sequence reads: CASSSNRADTQYF. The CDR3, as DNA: TGTGCCAGCAGTTCTAACAGGGCAGATACGCAGTATTTT.

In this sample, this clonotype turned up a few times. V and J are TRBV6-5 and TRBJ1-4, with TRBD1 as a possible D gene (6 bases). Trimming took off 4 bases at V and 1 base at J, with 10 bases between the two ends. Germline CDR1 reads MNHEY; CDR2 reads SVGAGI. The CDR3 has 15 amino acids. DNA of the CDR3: TGTGCCAGCAGTTGGGGGCGTGAAACTAATGAAAAACTGTTTTTT. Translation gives CASSWGRETNEKLFF.

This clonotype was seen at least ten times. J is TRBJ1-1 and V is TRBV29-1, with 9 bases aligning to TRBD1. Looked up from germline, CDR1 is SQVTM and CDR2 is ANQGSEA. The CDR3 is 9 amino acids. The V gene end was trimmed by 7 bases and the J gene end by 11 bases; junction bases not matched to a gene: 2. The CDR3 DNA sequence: TGCAGCGCCGGGACAGGGGCTTTCTTT. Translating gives CSAGTGAFF.

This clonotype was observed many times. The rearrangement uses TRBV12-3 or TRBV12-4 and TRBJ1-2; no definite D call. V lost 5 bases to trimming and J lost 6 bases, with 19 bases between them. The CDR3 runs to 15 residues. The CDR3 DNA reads TGTGCCAGCAGTCCCCCTTGGGGAGGGTTGAATGGCTACACCTTC. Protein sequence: CASSPPWGGLNGYTF.

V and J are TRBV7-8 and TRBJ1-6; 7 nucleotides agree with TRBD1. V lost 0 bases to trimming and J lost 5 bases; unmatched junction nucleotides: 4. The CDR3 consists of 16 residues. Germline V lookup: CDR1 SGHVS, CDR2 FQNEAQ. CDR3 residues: CASSLAQQGDNSPLHF. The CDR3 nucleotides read TGTGCCAGCAGCTTAGCGCAGCAGGGGGATAATTCACCCCTCCACTTT. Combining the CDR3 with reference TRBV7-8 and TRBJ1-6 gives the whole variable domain GAGVSQSPRYKVAKRGQDVALRCDPISGHVSLFWYQQALGQGPEFLTYFQNEAQLDKSGLPSDRFFAERPEGSVSTLKIQRTQQEDSAVYLCASSLAQQGDNSPLHFGNGTRLTVT.

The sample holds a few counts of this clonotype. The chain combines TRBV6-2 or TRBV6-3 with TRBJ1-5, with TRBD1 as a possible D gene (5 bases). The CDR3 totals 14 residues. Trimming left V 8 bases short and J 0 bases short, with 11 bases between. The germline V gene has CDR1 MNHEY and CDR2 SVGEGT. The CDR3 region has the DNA TGTGCCAGCCCGGGACGGAGTAGCAATCAGCCCCAGCATTTT. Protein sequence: CASPGRSSNQPQHF.

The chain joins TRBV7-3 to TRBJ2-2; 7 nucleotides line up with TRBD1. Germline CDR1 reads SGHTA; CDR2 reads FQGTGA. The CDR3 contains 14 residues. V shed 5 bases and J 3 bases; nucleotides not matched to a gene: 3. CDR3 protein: CASSRDSYTGELFF. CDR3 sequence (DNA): TGTGCCAGCAGCCGGGACAGCTACACCGGGGAGCTGTTTTTT.